This TCR beta chain was captured in a study of type 1 regulatory T cells. Study in general: T-allo10 is a Tr1-enriched, alloantigen-specific CD4 T cell product made in vitro. Study-wide findings and caveats: Type 1 regulatory T cells had a more restricted TCR repertoire than non-type 1 regulatory T cells.

From the reads, TCRdb called clonotypes with MiXCR, one entry per CDR3 protein. There are around 64,000 distinct CDR3 sequences in the sample; around 21% occur only once, and 7.5% to 8.5% lies in the top ten. Germline lookup yields CDR1 ENHRY and CDR2 SYGVKD. There are 17 residues in the CDR3. Germline trimming cut 3 bases from V and 5 bases from J; bases unmatched to any gene: 13. A remark on this clonotype: Its target is unknown.

This clonotype was obtained from a human donor in good health. The sequencing sample was made of cultured type 1 regulatory T (Tr1) cells, either the whole culture or a sorted fraction (not recorded which). This rearrangement joins TRBV10-3 to TRBJ2-3, with 8 bases matching TRBD2. CDR3 bases: TGTGCCATCAGTGACCCGGTGGGAGCGGGAGTCGGAGATACGCAGTATTTT. This codes for CAISDPVGAGVGDTQYF.